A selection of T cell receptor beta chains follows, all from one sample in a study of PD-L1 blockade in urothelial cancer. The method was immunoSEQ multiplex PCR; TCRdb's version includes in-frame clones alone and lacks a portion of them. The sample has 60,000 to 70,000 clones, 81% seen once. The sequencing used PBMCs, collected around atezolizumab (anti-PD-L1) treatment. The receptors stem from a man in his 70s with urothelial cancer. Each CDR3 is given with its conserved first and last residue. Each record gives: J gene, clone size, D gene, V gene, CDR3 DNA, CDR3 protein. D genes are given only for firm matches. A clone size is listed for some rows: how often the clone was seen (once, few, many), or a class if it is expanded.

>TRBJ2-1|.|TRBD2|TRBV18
TGTGCCAGCTCGAATCTAGCGGGAGTTGAGAATGAGCAGTTCTTC
CASSNLAGVENEQFF
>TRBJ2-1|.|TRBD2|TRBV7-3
TGTGCCAGCAGCTCCGGACTAGCGGAGGTGAATGAGCAGTTCTTC
CASSSGLAEVNEQFF
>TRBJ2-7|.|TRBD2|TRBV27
TGTGCCAGCAGCAAACTAGCGGGAAACTACGAGCAGTACTTC
CASSKLAGNYEQYF
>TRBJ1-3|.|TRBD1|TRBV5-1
TGCGCCAGCAGCTTGCTCGGGACAGTGACTGGAAACACCATATATTTT
CASSLLGTVTGNTIYF
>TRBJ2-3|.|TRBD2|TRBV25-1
TGTGCCAGCAGTGAATGGGCTAGCGGGAGTACAGATACGCAGTATTTT
CASSEWASGSTDTQYF
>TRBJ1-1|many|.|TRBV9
TGTGCCAGCAGCCCCAGAGGAAGGGGTGGTGAAGCTTTCTTT
CASSPRGRGGEAFF
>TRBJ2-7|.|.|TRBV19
TGTGCCAGTAGTATGAAAGCCCCTCCTAACAGGCTTTTCCTCTCCTACGAGCAGTACTTC
CASSMKAPPNRLFLSYEQYF
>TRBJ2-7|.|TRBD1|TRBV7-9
TGTGCCAGCAGCCCAGGCCGTGGACAGGGGAGCTACGAGCAGTACTTC
CASSPGRGQGSYEQYF
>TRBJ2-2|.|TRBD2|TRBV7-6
TGTGCCAGCACCCCCTTCGGACTAGCGAACACCGGGGAGCTGTTTTTT
CASTPFGLANTGELFF
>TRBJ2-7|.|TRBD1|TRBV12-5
TGTGCTAGTGGTTTGCGCCGGGACAGGGGGAACTACGAGCAGTACTTC
CASGLRRDRGNYEQYF
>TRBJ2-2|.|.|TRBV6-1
TGTGCCAGCGGAGAGTGGGGGCACACCGGGGAGCTGTTTTTT
CASGEWGHTGELFF
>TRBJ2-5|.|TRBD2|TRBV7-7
TGTGCTAGCAGTCGAGGACTAGCGGGAGTTGAGACCCAGTACTTC
CASSRGLAGVETQYF
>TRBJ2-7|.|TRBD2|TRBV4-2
TGTGCCAGCAGCCAACCTACTAGCGGTTCCTACGAGCAGTACTTC
CASSQPTSGSYEQYF
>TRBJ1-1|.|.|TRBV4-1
TGCGCCAGCAGCCAAACACAGGGATGGACTGAAGCTTTCTTT
CASSQTQGWTEAFF
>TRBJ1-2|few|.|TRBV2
TGTGCCAGCAGGGAAGTAGACTATGGCTACACCTTC
CASREVDYGYTF
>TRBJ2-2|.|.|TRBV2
TGTGCCAGCAGCCCAGAACACACCGGGGAGCTGTTTTTT
CASSPEHTGELFF
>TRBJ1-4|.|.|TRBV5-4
TGTGCCAGCAGCTTGTGGCAGGGTGAACTGTTTTTT
CASSLWQGELFF